This T cell receptor (beta chain) emerged from a study of T cell repertoires in cytomegalovirus infection. Looking at the study overall: CMV epitopes in the study were HLA-C-restricted (recently identified) and HLA-B-restricted (well studied).

A note on this clonotype: Its antigen remains unknown.

The CDR3 runs to 15 residues. V gave up 1 base and J gave up 4 bases, with 11 bases separating them. The germline V gene encodes CDR1 LNHNV and CDR2 YYDKDF (reference sequence). TCRdb itself ran the reads through MiXCR, one entry per CDR3 protein. In the table there are approximately 730,000 distinct CDR3 sequences, roughly 30% of which are singletons. This material consisted of cultured PBMCs, taken from culture after CMV antigen stimulation. The TCR originated in a human donor in good health (CMV status not recorded). Some clones in this sample may be carry-over from other donors' samples. This rearrangement joins TRBV15 to TRBJ2-1; weak D call: TRBD1 (5 bases). The CDR3 DNA reads as TGTGCCACCAGCAGAGTGACAGCTTCTTACAATGAGCAGTTCTTC. Amino acid sequence: CATSRVTASYNEQFF.